Following are 3 T cell receptor beta chains from one sample sequenced in a study of T cells in Graves' hyperthyroidism and ophthalmopathy. Amplified regions were TCR beta CDR3 sequences from RNA transcripts. When the TCR CDR3 underwent first-round RT-PCR, the HTBI primer set was used. MiXCR was run by TCRdb on the multiplex PCR reads, yielding one entry per CDR3 protein. The top ten hold 8% to 13% of the sample, which has 300,000 to 450,000 distinct CDR3 sequences, over 11% seen once. Sequenced material: blood. These receptors all come from a woman aged 60-70 years with Graves' hyperthyroidism.

This clonotype was recorded many times. This sequence joins TRBV24-1 and TRBJ1-1, with 10 bases that match TRBD1. Looked up from germline, CDR1 is KGHDR and CDR2 is SFDVKD. The V segment lost 2 bases and the J segment 0 bases; nucleotides outside the gene matches: 5. CDR3 size: 17 residues. The CDR3, as DNA: TGTGCCACCAGTGATTCCGGGACAGGGGCCCTGAACACTGAAGCTTTCTTT. This sequence encodes CATSDSGTGALNTEAFF.

This clonotype was detected many times. V usage is TRBV7-8 and J usage is TRBJ1-1, with 10 bases fitting TRBD1. Trimming cost V 5 bases and J 4 bases; bases outside gene matches: 7. This CDR3 has 15 amino acids. The germline gives CDR1 SGHVS, CDR2 FQNEAQ. CDR3 protein: CASSAWGQGSTEAFF. The CDR3 DNA is TGTGCCAGCAGCGCCTGGGGACAGGGGTCCACTGAAGCTTTCTTT.

The rearrangement uses TRBV25-1 and TRBJ2-3; D is undetermined. The germline gives CDR1 MGHDK, CDR2 SYGVNS. V lost 5 bases and J 1 base, leaving 16 bases between the germline ends. CDR3 length: 16 amino acids. DNA for the CDR3: TGTGCCAGCAGTCCACAACCCGGGTCGCGCACAGATACGCAGTATTTT. Translated, it gives CASSPQPGSRTDTQYF.